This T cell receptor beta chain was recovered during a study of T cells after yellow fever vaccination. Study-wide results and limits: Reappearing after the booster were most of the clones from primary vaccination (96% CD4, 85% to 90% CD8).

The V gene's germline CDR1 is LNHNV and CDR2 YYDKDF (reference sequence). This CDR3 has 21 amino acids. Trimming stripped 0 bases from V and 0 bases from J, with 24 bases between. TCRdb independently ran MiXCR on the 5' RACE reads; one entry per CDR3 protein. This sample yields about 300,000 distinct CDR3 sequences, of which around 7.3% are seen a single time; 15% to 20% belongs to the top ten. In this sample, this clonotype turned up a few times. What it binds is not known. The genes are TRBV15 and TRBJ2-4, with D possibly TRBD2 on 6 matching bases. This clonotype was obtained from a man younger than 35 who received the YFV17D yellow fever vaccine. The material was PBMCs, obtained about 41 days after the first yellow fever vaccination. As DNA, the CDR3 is TGTGCCACCAGCAGAGATCACCTGGCAGGGACTCAATCCTTAGCCAAAAACATTCAGTACTTC. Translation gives CATSRDHLAGTQSLAKNIQYF.